Each of the 5 T cell receptor beta chains below was sequenced from the same sample in a study of T cells in localized non-small cell lung cancer. Sequencing was performed with immunoSEQ multiplex PCR; in TCRdb, only in-frame clones are kept and a portion is missing. This table holds fewer than 15,000 clones, about 82% found once. This sample comprised peripheral blood, obtained before any cancer treatment. These receptors were collected from a male donor at least 60 years old with stage III lung adenocarcinoma.

This clone was seen more than once but under ten times. The genes are TRBV7-9 and TRBJ2-2, with no clear D. CDR3 length: 14 amino acids. Germline V gene data show CDR1 as SEHNR and CDR2 as FQNEAQ (reference sequence). V lost 6 bases and J 3 bases, leaving 11 bases between the germline ends. CDR3 in DNA: TGTGCCAGCAGTGCTGTAATCGACACCGGGGAGCTGTTTTTT. Amino acid sequence: CASSAVIDTGELFF.

The chain couples TRBV7-2 to TRBJ2-2; TRBD2 agrees at 10 bases. Germline V CDR1 and CDR2: SGHTA, FQGNSA. V gave up 2 bases and J gave up 2 bases; unmatched junction bases: 2. The length of the CDR3 is 16 residues. The CDR3 here is CASSLLAGANTGELFF. CDR3 nucleotides: TGTGCCAGCAGCTTACTAGCGGGGGCCAACACCGGGGAGCTGTTTTTT.

The genes are TRBV19 and TRBJ2-3; the match to TRBD1 covers 11 bases. The ends lost 4 bases at V and 6 bases at J; junction bases unmatched: 6. The CDR3 length is 15 residues. CDR1 is LNHDA and CDR2 is SQIVND in the germline V gene (reference sequence). The CDR3 DNA sequence: TGTGCCAGTAGTACCAGGACAGGGGGCTTGGATACGCAGTATTTT. Residues: CASSTRTGGLDTQYF.

The gene calls are TRBV29-1 and TRBJ2-1, with 8 bases lining up with TRBD2. Per germline, CDR1 SQVTM and CDR2 ANQGSEA. Germline trimming cut 6 bases from V and 7 bases from J; bases unmatched to any gene: 8. The CDR3 contains 13 residues. The CDR3 DNA reads TGCAGCGTGGGGTCGGGGGGGGTGAATGAGCAGTTCTTC. It is translated as CSVGSGGVNEQFF.

This chain uses TRBV4-1 with TRBJ1-1, with D perhaps matching TRBD1 (5 bases). V gave up 6 bases and J gave up 3 bases, with 14 bases separating them. The CDR3 runs to 14 residues. Germline loops: CDR1 MGHRA, CDR2 YSYEKL. CDR3 nucleotide sequence: TGCGCCAGCAGACCCCCCAGGGCCGACACTGAAGCTTTCTTT. It specifies CASRPPRADTEAFF.